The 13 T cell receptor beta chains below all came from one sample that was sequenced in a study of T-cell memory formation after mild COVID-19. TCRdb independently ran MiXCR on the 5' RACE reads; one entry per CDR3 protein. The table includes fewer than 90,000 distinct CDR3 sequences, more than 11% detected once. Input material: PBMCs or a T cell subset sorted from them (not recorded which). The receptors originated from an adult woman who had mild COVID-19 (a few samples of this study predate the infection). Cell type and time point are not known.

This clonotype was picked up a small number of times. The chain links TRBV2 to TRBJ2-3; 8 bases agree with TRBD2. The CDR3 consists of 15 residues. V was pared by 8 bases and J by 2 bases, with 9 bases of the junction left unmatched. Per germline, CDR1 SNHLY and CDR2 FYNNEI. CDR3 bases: TGTGCCAGCCTCCTACTAGCGGAGTACACAGATACGCAGTATTTT. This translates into CASLLLAEYTDTQYF.

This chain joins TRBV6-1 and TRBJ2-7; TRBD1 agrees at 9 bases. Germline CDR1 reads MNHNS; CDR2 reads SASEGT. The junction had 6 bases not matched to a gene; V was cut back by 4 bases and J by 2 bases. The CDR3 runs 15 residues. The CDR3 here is CASSATGQGTYEQYF. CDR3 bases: TGTGCCAGCAGTGCAACGGGACAGGGAACCTACGAGCAGTACTTC.

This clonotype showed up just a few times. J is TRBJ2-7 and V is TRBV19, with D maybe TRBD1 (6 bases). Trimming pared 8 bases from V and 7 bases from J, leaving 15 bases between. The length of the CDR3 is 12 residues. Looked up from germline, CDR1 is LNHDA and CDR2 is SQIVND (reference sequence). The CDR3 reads CASSTGGGEQYF. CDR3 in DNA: TGTGCCAGTTCTACTGGGGGCGGGGAGCAGTACTTC.

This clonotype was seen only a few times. CDR3 amino acids: CASSLDAGDEQFF. The CDR3 DNA follows: TGTGCCAGCAGCTTAGACGCTGGGGATGAGCAGTTCTTC. The V call is TRBV7-9, the J call TRBJ2-1; unclear D gene. Trimming removed 1 base at V and 8 bases at J, with 9 bases between. The length of the CDR3 is 13 residues. From germline, CDR1 is SEHNR and CDR2 FQNEAQ (reference sequence).

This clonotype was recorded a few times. The CDR3 nucleotides are TGTGCCAGCAGCTTCGTGTCGAACACCGGGGAGCTGTTTTTT. Protein: CASSFVSNTGELFF. The chain employs TRBV7-3 and TRBJ2-2; D unclear. Germline V gives CDR1 SGHTA, CDR2 FQGTGA. This CDR3 has 14 residues. V shed 3 bases and J shed 0 bases, with 5 bases lying between them. The variable domain in full, completed from reference TRBV7-3 and TRBJ2-2, reads GAGVSQTPSNKVTEKGKYVELRCDPISGHTALYWYRQSLGQGPEFLIYFQGTGAADDSGLPNDRFFAVRPEGSVSTLKIQRTERGDSAVYLCASSFVSNTGELFFGEGSRLTVL.

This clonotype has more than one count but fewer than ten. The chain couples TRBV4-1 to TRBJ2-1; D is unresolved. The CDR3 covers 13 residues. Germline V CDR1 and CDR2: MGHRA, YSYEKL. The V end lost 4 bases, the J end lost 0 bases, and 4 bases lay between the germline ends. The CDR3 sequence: CASSPPSYNEQFF. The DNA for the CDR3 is TGCGCCAGCAGCCCCCCCTCCTACAATGAGCAGTTCTTC.

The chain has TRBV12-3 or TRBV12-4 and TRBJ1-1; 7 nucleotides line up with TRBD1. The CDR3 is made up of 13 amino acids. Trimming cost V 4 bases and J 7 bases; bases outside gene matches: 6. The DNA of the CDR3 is TGTGCCAGCAGTTCCTTGCCAGGGGGTGAAGCTTTCTTT. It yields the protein CASSSLPGGEAFF.

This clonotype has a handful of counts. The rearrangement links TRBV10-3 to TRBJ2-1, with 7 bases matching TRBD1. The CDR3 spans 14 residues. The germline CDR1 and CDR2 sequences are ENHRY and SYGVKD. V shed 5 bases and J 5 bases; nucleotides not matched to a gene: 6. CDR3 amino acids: CAISPQGEHNEQFF. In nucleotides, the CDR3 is TGTGCCATCAGTCCCCAGGGGGAGCACAATGAGCAGTTCTTC.

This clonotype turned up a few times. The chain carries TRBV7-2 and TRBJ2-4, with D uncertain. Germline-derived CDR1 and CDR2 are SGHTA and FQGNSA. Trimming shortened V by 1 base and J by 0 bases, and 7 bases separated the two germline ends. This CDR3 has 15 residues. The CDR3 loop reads CASSLGALAKNIQYF. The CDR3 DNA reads TGTGCCAGCAGCTTAGGGGCCTTAGCCAAAAACATTCAGTACTTC. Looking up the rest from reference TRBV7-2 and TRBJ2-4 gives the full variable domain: GAGVSQSPSNKVTEKGKDVELRCDPISGHTALYWYRQSLGQGLEFLIYFQGNSAPDKSGLPSDRFSAERTGGSVSTLTIQRTQQEDSAVYLCASSLGALAKNIQYFGAGTRLSVL.

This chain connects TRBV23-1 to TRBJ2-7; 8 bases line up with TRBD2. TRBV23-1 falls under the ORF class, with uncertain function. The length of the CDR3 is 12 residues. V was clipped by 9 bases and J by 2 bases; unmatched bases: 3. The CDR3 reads CASPRGAYEQYF. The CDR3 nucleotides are TGCGCCAGTCCGCGGGGGGCCTACGAGCAGTACTTC.

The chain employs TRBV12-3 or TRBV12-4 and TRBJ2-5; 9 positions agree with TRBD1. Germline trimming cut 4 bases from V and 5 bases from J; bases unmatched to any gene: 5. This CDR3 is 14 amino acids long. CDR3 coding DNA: TGTGCCAGCAGTTGGACAGGGGACCTCGAGACCCAGTACTTC. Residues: CASSWTGDLETQYF.

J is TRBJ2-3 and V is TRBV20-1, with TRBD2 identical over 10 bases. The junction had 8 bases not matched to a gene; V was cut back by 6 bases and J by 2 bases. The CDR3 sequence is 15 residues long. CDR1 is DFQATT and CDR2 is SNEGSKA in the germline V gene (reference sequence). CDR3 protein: CSAGGTSENTDTQYF. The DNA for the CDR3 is TGCAGTGCCGGAGGGACTAGCGAAAACACAGATACGCAGTATTTT.

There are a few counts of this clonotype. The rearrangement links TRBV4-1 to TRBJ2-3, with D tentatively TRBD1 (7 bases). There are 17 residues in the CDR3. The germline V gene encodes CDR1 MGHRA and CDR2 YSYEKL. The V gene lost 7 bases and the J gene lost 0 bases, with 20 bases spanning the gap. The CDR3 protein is CASTLSAGQPSTDTQYF. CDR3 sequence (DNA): TGCGCCAGCACCTTAAGCGCGGGACAGCCTAGCACAGATACGCAGTATTTT.